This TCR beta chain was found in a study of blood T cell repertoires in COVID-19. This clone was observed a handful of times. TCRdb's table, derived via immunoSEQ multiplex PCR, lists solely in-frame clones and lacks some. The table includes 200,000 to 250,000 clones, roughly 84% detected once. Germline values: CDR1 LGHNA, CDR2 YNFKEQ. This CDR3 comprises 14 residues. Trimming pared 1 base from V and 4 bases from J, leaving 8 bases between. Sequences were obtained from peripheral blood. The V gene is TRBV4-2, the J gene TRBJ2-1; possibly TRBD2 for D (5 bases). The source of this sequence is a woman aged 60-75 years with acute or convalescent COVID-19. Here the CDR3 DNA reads TGTGCCAGCAGCCAAGCCCGGGATTACAATGAGCAGTTCTTC. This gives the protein CASSQARDYNEQFF.